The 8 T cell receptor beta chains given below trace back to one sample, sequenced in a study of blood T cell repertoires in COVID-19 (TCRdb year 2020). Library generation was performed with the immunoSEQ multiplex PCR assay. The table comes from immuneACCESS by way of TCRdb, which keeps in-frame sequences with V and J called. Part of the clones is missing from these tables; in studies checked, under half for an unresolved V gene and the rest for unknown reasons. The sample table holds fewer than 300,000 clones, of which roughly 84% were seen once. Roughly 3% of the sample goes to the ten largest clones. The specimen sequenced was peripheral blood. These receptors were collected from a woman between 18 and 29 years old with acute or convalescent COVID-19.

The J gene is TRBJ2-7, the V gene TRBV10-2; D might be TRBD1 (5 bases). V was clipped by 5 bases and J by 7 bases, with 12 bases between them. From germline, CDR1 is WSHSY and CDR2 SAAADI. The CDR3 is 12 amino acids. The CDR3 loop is CASSTIQVEQYF. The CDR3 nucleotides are TGCGCCAGCAGTACTATACAGGTGGAGCAGTACTTC.

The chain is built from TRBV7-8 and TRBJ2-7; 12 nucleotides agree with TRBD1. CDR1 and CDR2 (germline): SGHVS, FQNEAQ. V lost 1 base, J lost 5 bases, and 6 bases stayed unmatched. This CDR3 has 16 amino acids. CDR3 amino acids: CASSLGPGQGAHEQYF. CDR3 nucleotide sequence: TGTGCCAGCAGCTTAGGTCCGGGACAGGGGGCGCACGAGCAGTACTTC.

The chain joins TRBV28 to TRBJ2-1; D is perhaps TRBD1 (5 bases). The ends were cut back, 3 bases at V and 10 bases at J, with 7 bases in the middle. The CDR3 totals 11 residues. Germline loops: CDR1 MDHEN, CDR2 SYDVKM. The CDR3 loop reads CASSLGREQFF. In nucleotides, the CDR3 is TGTGCCAGCAGTTTGGGGCGGGAGCAGTTCTTC. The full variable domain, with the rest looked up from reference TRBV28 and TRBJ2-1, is DVKVTQSSRYLVKRTGEKVFLECVQDMDHENMFWYRQDPGLGLRLIYFSYDVKMKEKGDIPEGYSVSREKKERFSLILESASTNQTSMYLCASSLGREQFFGPGTRLTVL.

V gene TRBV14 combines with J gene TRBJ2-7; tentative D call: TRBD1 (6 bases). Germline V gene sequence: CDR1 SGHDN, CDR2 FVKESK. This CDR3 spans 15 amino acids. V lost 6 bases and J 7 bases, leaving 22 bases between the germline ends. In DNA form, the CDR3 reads TGTGCCAGCAGTATGAACAGGTTGGGGGCTGGGGAGCAGTACTTC. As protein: CASSMNRLGAGEQYF.

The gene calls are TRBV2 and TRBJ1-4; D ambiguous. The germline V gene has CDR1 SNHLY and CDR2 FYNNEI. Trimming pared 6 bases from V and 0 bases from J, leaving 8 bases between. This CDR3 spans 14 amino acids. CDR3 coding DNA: TGTGCCAGCAGGCAGGTTGCAACTAATGAAAAACTGTTTTTT. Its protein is CASRQVATNEKLFF.

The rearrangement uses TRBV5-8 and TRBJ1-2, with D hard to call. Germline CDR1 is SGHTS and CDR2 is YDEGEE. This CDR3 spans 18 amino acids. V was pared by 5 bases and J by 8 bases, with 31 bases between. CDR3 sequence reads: CASRLSTPMVLSLTGYTF. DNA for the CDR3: TGTGCCAGCAGACTATCGACCCCAATGGTGCTATCCCTTACGGGCTACACCTTC.

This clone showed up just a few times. The CDR3 region has the DNA TGTGCCAGCAGTTCTAGGTCCTACAATGAGCAGTTCTTC. It codes for CASSSRSYNEQFF. This chain joins TRBV6-2 or TRBV6-3 and TRBJ2-1; D gene unclear. This CDR3 comprises 13 residues. Germline loops: CDR1 MNHEY, CDR2 SVGEGT. Trimming stripped 4 bases from V and 1 base from J, with 5 bases between.

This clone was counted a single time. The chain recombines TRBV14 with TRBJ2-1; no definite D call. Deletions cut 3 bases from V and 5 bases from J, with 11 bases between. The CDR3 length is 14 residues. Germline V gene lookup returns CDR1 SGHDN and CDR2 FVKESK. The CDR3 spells CASSHPRGDNEQFF. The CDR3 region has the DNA TGTGCCAGCAGCCACCCACGCGGTGACAATGAGCAGTTCTTC.